A single sample is the source of the 7 T cell receptor beta chains below, sequenced in a study of CD8+ T cells in alopecia areata. RNA extraction was followed by reverse transcription into cDNA, which acted as the sequencing template. Libraries were prepared by immunoSEQ multiplex PCR; TCRdb keeps only in-frame clonotypes and omits some of them. The sample consists of about 120,000 clones, around two fifths of them appearing once. Sequencing used CD4+ T cells sorted from blood. These receptors originate from a human donor with alopecia areata.

The chain combines TRBV7-9 with TRBJ2-4; D unclear. The CDR3 has 14 residues. With 4 bases removed from V and 0 bases from J, the gap between germline ends came to 7 bases. Germline V gene lookup returns CDR1 SEHNR and CDR2 FQNEAQ (reference sequence). Here the CDR3 reads CASSSNLAKNIQYF. CDR3 sequence (DNA): TGTGCCAGCAGCTCCAATCTAGCCAAAAACATTCAGTACTTC.

This clone occurred a few times. This chain joins TRBV29-1 and TRBJ2-5, with D perhaps TRBD2 (5 bases). The J call could be wrong; TRBJ2-7 is a better fit for the DNA end. Looked up from germline, CDR1 is SQVTM and CDR2 is ANQGSEA. This CDR3 region has 13 residues. CDR3 sequence: CSVDSAASYEQYF. In nucleotides, the CDR3 is TGCAGCGTTGATAGCGCTGCCTCCTACGAGCAGTACTTC.

The rearrangement joins TRBV5-1 to TRBJ2-5, with 7 bases that match TRBD1. The CDR3 is 15 residues long. Per germline, CDR1 SGHRS and CDR2 YFSETQ. V dropped 4 bases and J dropped 2; count of bases not matched to a gene: 8. CDR3 sequence (DNA): TGCGCCAGCAGCAGACAGGGACAAGTACAAGAGACCCAGTACTTC. Protein product: CASSRQGQVQETQYF.

This sequence joins TRBV9 and TRBJ2-7; 7 bases match TRBD1. V shed 4 bases, J shed 1 base, and the junction held 5 bases outside the gene matches. From germline, CDR1 is SGDLS and CDR2 YYNGEE. CDR3 length: 14 amino acids. The DNA for the CDR3 is TGTGCCAGCAGCCCATCGACAGGGTCCTACGAGCAGTACTTC. It specifies CASSPSTGSYEQYF.

As to this clone: Just one base apart from a much larger clone, this may be a read error. CDR3 coding DNA: TGTGCCAGCAGTTTAACCTACGAGCAGTACTTC. Translation: CASSLTYEQYF. The rearrangement uses TRBV28 and TRBJ2-5; D call uncertain. The better agreement between TRBJ2-7 and the DNA end casts doubt on the J call. The length of the CDR3 is 11 residues. Germline CDR1 and CDR2: MDHEN and SYDVKM.

This chain uses TRBV7-2 with TRBJ2-2; possibly TRBD1 or TRBD2 for D (5 bases each). V lost 6 bases and J lost 2, with 10 bases in between. This CDR3 has 14 residues. Germline V lookup: CDR1 SGHTA, CDR2 FQGNSA. CDR3 in DNA: TGTGCCAGCAGATCCGGGACCAACACCGGGGAGCTGTTTTTT. Translation: CASRSGTNTGELFF.

The genes are TRBV5-1 and TRBJ1-2; 8 bases map to TRBD1. The V and J ends lost 0 bases and 8 bases, in that order; junction bases with no gene match: 12. Germline values: CDR1 SGHRS, CDR2 YFSETQ. The CDR3 is 16 amino acids. The CDR3 loop reads CASSLDGPDRGGGYTF. CDR3 nucleotide sequence: TGCGCCAGCAGCTTGGACGGCCCCGACAGGGGAGGAGGCTACACCTTC.